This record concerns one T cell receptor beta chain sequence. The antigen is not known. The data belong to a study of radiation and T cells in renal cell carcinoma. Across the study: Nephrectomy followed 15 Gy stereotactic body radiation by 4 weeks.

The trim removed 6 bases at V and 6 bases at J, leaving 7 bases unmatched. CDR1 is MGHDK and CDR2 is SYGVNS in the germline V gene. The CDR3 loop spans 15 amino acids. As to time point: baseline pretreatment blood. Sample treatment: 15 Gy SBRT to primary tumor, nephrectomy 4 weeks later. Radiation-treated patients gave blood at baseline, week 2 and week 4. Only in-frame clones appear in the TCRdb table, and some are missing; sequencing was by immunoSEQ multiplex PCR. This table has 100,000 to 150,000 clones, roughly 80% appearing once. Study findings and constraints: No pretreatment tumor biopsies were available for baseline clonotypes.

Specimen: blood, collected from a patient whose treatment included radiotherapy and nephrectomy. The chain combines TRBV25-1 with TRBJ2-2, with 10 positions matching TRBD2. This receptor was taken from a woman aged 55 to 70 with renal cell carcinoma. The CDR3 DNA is TGTGCCAGCAGACCCAGCGGGAGGGCGGCCGGGGAGCTGTTTTTT. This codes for CASRPSGRAAGELFF. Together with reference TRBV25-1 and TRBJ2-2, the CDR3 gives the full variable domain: EADIYQTPRYLVIGTGKKITLECSQTMGHDKMYWYQQDPGMELHLIHYSYGVNSTEKGDLSSESTVSRIRTEHFPLTLESARPSHTSQYLCASRPSGRAAGELFFGEGSRLTVL.